This T cell receptor (beta chain) derives from a study of cytomegalovirus exposure and HLA in healthy donors. With respect to this clone: Its antigen remains unknown.

Whole-study results and caveats: Subsequent analysis revealed that first-cohort TCR clusters tended to co-occur in the 120 or so validation repertoires.

The repertoire was sequenced with immunoSEQ multiplex PCR; TCRdb's copy has only in-frame clones and lacks some. Of approximately 110,000 clones listed, about 93% are singletons. What was sequenced was PBMCs. The TCR originated in a woman between 18 and 30 years old in good health and CMV-seronegative.

CDR3 sequence (DNA): TGTGCCTGGAGTGTTGTGGGGGCATCTGGGGCCAACGTCCTGACTTTC. Amino acids: CAWSVVGASGANVLTF. The genes are TRBV30 and TRBJ2-6; a possible D gene is TRBD1 (6 bases). This CDR3 has 16 amino acids. V gave up 0 bases and J gave up 1 base, with 10 bases separating them. CDR1 is GTSNPN and CDR2 is SVGIG in the germline V gene (reference sequence).